The 29 T cell receptor beta chains in this list originate from one sample, sequenced in a study of response to subunit inactivated influenza vaccine. TCRdb re-called the RT-PCR reads through MiXCR, storing one row per CDR3 protein. This table holds over 800,000 distinct CDR3 sequences, less than 25% found once. Sequenced here: PBMCs from blood, sampled around 5 days after vaccination. These TCRs come from a man aged 50-59 years who received an inactivated influenza vaccine.

The chain uses TRBV10-3 and TRBJ2-7, with 9 bases aligning to TRBD2. CDR1 is ENHRY, CDR2 SYGVKD, per germline. J lost 7 bases, V lost 6 bases, and 13 bases had no gene match. The CDR3 runs 15 residues. The CDR3, as DNA: TGTGCCATCAGGGGGGATAGCGGGAGAATTGGGGAGCAGTACTTC. Translating it yields CAIRGDSGRIGEQYF.

This clonotype was counted a few times. The gene calls are TRBV20-1 and TRBJ2-1, with D possibly matching TRBD2 (5 bases). The length of the CDR3 is 15 residues. Germline CDR1 and CDR2: DFQATT and SNEGSKA (reference sequence). The V end lost 1 base, the J end lost 0 bases, and 10 bases lay between the germline ends. CDR3 residues: CSARGKGSSYNEQFF. The CDR3 bases are TGCAGTGCTAGAGGGAAAGGGAGCTCCTACAATGAGCAGTTCTTC.

This chain links TRBV12-3 or TRBV12-4 with TRBJ1-6; possibly TRBD1 for D (5 bases). Trimming cost V 3 bases and J 8 bases, with 11 bases left between them. This CDR3 contains 14 residues. CDR3 nucleotides: TGTGCCAGCAGTTTGTCGGGACGGGATTCACCCCTCCACTTT. It encodes CASSLSGRDSPLHF.

This clonotype has more than one count but fewer than ten. The V gene is TRBV29-1, the J gene TRBJ2-7, with TRBD2 as a possible D gene (6 bases). Germline V gene data show CDR1 as SQVTM and CDR2 as ANQGSEA. V dropped 2 bases and J dropped 2 bases, with 10 bases sitting between them. This CDR3 comprises 13 residues. CDR3 protein: CSVERAGTYEQYF. CDR3 sequence (DNA): TGCAGCGTTGAAAGAGCGGGCACCTACGAGCAGTACTTC.

This clonotype has more than one count but fewer than ten. The chain carries TRBV12-3 or TRBV12-4 and TRBJ2-5; perhaps TRBD2 as D (5 bases). The CDR3 runs 13 residues. V shed 0 bases and J shed 9 bases, with 11 bases lying between them. The CDR3 DNA reads TGTGCCAGCAGTTTAGCGCTAGCTCGGGCCCAGTACTTC. Its protein product is CASSLALARAQYF.

The rearrangement links TRBV12-3 or TRBV12-4 to TRBJ2-1; D is ambiguous. There are 12 residues in the CDR3. Trimming took 8 bases from V and 10 from J, leaving 15 bases between them. The CDR3 bases are TGTGCCAGCGCCTACGGTGGGGTGGAGCAGTTCTTC. This sequence encodes CASAYGGVEQFF.

This clonotype was seen only a few times. This rearrangement joins TRBV20-1 to TRBJ1-2; the D is unclear. The length of the CDR3 is 13 residues. The V end lost 3 bases, the J end lost 2 bases, and 10 bases lay between the germline ends. Germline-derived CDR1 and CDR2 are DFQATT and SNEGSKA (reference sequence). The CDR3 DNA reads as TGCAGTGCTAGCCCCCACAGCAACTATGGCTACACCTTC. Translation: CSASPHSNYGYTF.

This clonotype showed up just once. The gene calls are TRBV3-1 and TRBJ1-2; D remains unclear. The V and J ends lost 3 bases and 4 bases respectively, with 9 bases between them. Germline-derived CDR1 and CDR2 are LGHDT and YNNKEL (reference sequence). The CDR3 consists of 13 residues. The chain's CDR3 is CASSHVRVYGYTF. CDR3 nucleotides: TGTGCCAGCAGCCATGTTCGAGTCTATGGCTACACCTTC.

The chain links TRBV12-3 or TRBV12-4 to TRBJ2-7; TRBD2 is a possible D gene (6 bases). The CDR3 extends over 15 amino acids. With 5 bases removed from V and 4 bases from J, the gap between germline ends came to 18 bases. CDR3 region: CASSLYYRGTYEQYF. The CDR3 DNA follows: TGTGCCAGCAGTCTTTATTACCGGGGGACTTACGAGCAGTACTTC.

The chain has TRBV12-3 or TRBV12-4 and TRBJ2-2; D gene unclear. This CDR3 is 15 amino acids long. Trimming cost V 3 bases and J 7 bases, with 15 bases left between them. CDR3 coding DNA: TGTGCCAGCAGTTTTGGGTTTAGTGGGGTCGGGGAGCTGTTTTTT. This encodes CASSFGFSGVGELFF.

CDR3 DNA: TGTGCCATCAGTGAGCGGACTAGCGGGAGTTACGAGCAGTACTTC. The encoded protein is CAISERTSGSYEQYF. The V call is TRBV10-3, the J call TRBJ2-7, with 13 positions matching TRBD2. The junction had 2 bases not matched to a gene; V was cut back by 2 bases and J by 4 bases. The CDR3 runs 15 residues. Germline loops: CDR1 ENHRY, CDR2 SYGVKD.

J is TRBJ2-3 and V is TRBV15, with D tentatively TRBD2 (5 bases). The CDR3 is 14 residues long. V lost 3 bases and J 6 bases, leaving 13 bases between the germline ends. Germline CDR1 reads LNHNV; CDR2 reads YYDKDF (reference sequence). This CDR3 reads CATSSSLGGDTQYF. The DNA of the CDR3 is TGTGCCACCAGCAGCTCGCTAGGAGGTGATACGCAGTATTTT.

This chain connects TRBV12-3 or TRBV12-4 to TRBJ1-2, with D unresolved. The CDR3 covers 14 residues. V gave up 3 bases and J gave up 2 bases, with 10 bases separating them. CDR3 residues: CASSFRVANYGYTF. CDR3 DNA sequence: TGTGCCAGCAGTTTTCGGGTAGCAAACTATGGCTACACCTTC.

This chain uses TRBV4-2 with TRBJ2-1; 13 bases map to TRBD2. The germline V gene encodes CDR1 LGHNA and CDR2 YNFKEQ. The V segment lost 0 bases and the J segment 10 bases; nucleotides outside the gene matches: 6. The CDR3 has 16 residues. For the CDR3, the DNA is TGTGCCAGCAGCCAAGAACTAGCGGGAGGGCGTAGGGAGCAGTTCTTC. It translates to CASSQELAGGRREQFF.

This clonotype was seen a few times. V usage is TRBV6-5 and J usage is TRBJ2-5; 10 bases match TRBD2. Germline lookup yields CDR1 MNHEY and CDR2 SVGAGI. The trim removed 0 bases at V and 1 base at J, leaving 11 bases unmatched. The CDR3 contains 19 residues. CDR3 DNA sequence: TGTGCCAGCAGTTACTCCCCTTTTGGGCCTAGCGGGGGCCAAGAGACCCAGTACTTC. This translates into CASSYSPFGPSGGQETQYF.

Only a few counts were recorded for this clonotype. The chain carries TRBV12-3 or TRBV12-4 and TRBJ1-5; no reliable D call. The CDR3 is made up of 13 amino acids. The V end lost 5 bases, the J end lost 4 bases, and 9 bases lay between the germline ends. CDR3 protein: CASSRIGNQPQHF. CDR3 sequence (DNA): TGTGCCAGCAGTCGAATTGGGAATCAGCCCCAGCATTTT.

This rearrangement joins TRBV12-3 or TRBV12-4 to TRBJ2-7; a possible D gene is TRBD2 (5 bases). Trimming stripped 6 bases from V and 0 bases from J, with 9 bases between. The CDR3 has 13 amino acids. The CDR3 spells CASRPTSSYEQYF. DNA for the CDR3: TGTGCCAGCAGACCTACTAGCTCCTACGAGCAGTACTTC.

This sequence joins TRBV6-2 or TRBV6-3 and TRBJ2-5, with no clear D. This CDR3 contains 15 residues. V was shortened by 10 bases and J by 0 bases, with 18 bases between the two germline ends. CDR1 and CDR2 from the germline V gene are MNHEY and SVGEGT. The CDR3: CATTTPRSYQETQYF. The DNA of the CDR3 is TGTGCCACTACCACCCCCCGTAGTTACCAAGAGACCCAGTACTTC.

This clonotype has at least ten counts. The CDR3 here is CASSPSYGETQYF. DNA for the CDR3: TGCGCCAGCAGCCCGTCATATGGTGAGACCCAGTACTTC. The chain is built from TRBV5-1 and TRBJ2-5; D not resolved. This CDR3 contains 13 residues. Germline CDR1 SGHRS, CDR2 YFSETQ. V dropped 4 bases and J dropped 5 bases, with 12 bases sitting between them.

J is TRBJ2-1 and V is TRBV7-9; 12 bases align to TRBD2. The germline V gene has CDR1 SEHNR and CDR2 FQNEAQ (reference sequence). With 5 bases clipped from V and 3 bases from J, the junction kept 8 bases outside the gene matches. The CDR3 has 17 amino acids. Written as DNA, the CDR3 is TGTGCCAGCAGCGGCGGGACTAGCGGGTTCCTCTACAATGAGCAGTTCTTC. Encoded protein: CASSGGTSGFLYNEQFF.

The V gene is TRBV27, the J gene TRBJ1-6, with D tentatively TRBD1 (6 bases). The CDR3 is 15 amino acids. The V gene's germline CDR1 is MNHEY and CDR2 SMNVEV (reference sequence). V lost 5 bases and J 2 bases, leaving 10 bases between the germline ends. In DNA, the CDR3 is TGTGCCAGCAGTCTGGGGGCAACCTATAATTCACCCCTCCACTTT. This encodes CASSLGATYNSPLHF.

The chain links TRBV5-5 to TRBJ1-6; TRBD1 matches at 8 bases. This CDR3 spans 16 amino acids. J was trimmed by 7 bases and V by 2 bases; bases with no gene match: 8. Germline V gene data show CDR1 as SGHKS and CDR2 as YYEKEE (reference sequence). The chain's CDR3 is CASSFPGRGRNSPLHF. The CDR3 bases are TGTGCCAGCAGCTTCCCAGGCAGGGGGCGGAATTCACCCCTCCACTTT.

CDR3 nucleotides: TGTGCCAGCAGTTTAGCGGGGGGTGGGGACACTGAAGCTTTCTTT. As protein: CASSLAGGGDTEAFF. V gene TRBV12-3 or TRBV12-4 combines with J gene TRBJ1-1; D may be TRBD1 (5 bases). Trimming took 0 bases from V and 3 from J, leaving 11 bases between them. This CDR3 is built from 15 residues.

The chain employs TRBV7-2 and TRBJ1-4; 7 positions agree with TRBD1. With 0 bases clipped from V and 8 bases from J, the junction kept 6 bases outside the gene matches. CDR3 length: 15 residues. Germline loops: CDR1 SGHTA, CDR2 FQGNSA. The CDR3 DNA is TGTGCCAGCAGCTTAGCCCCGACAGGGAGCGAAAAACTGTTTTTT. The encoded protein is CASSLAPTGSEKLFF.

The chain carries TRBV20-1 and TRBJ1-1; no clear D gene. Trimming took off 0 bases at V and 11 bases at J, with 16 bases between the two ends. CDR1 is DFQATT and CDR2 is SNEGSKA in the germline V gene (reference sequence). This CDR3 region has 13 residues. The CDR3 region is CSARDVIRAAAFF. CDR3 bases: TGCAGTGCTAGAGATGTGATAAGGGCTGCTGCTTTCTTT.

This clonotype has a count of ten or more. This chain joins TRBV28 and TRBJ2-7; TRBD1 matches 9 bases. Losses at the gene ends were 5 bases for V and 4 bases for J; bases not matched to a gene: 3. The CDR3 has 13 amino acids. Germline values: CDR1 MDHEN, CDR2 SYDVKM. CDR3 sequence: CASSGGTGYEQYF. Written as DNA, the CDR3 is TGTGCCAGCAGTGGCGGGACAGGGTACGAGCAGTACTTC.

This chain uses TRBV7-2 with TRBJ2-7; 9 bases fit TRBD1. This CDR3 spans 15 amino acids. With 5 bases clipped from V and 5 bases from J, the junction kept 10 bases outside the gene matches. The germline V gene has CDR1 SGHTA and CDR2 FQGNSA. The CDR3 is CASSRLGTGKNEQYF. The CDR3 DNA follows: TGTGCCAGCAGCAGATTAGGGACAGGGAAGAACGAGCAGTACTTC.

V is TRBV14 and J is TRBJ1-4; maybe TRBD1 (5 bases). The CDR3 sequence is 16 residues long. Trimming cost V 4 bases and J 4 bases, with 16 bases left between them. Germline lookup yields CDR1 SGHDN and CDR2 FVKESK. The CDR3, as DNA: TGTGCCAGCAGCCCAGGCGGGACGGTTATTAATGAAAAACTGTTTTTT. It translates to CASSPGGTVINEKLFF.

The rearrangement links TRBV6-2 or TRBV6-3 to TRBJ2-1; 7 bases are a match to TRBD2. Trimming at V came to 2 bases and at J to 4 bases, leaving 5 bases not matched to a gene. The CDR3 has 15 amino acids. Germline V gives CDR1 MNHEY, CDR2 SVGEGT. Written as DNA, the CDR3 is TGTGCCAGCAGTTACCAGCGGGATTTATACAATGAGCAGTTCTTC. Translating it yields CASSYQRDLYNEQFF.